A selection of T cell receptor beta chains follows, all from one sample in a study of human T cells and chemical hapten exposure. Using its own MiXCR run on the RACE reads, TCRdb lists one record per CDR3 protein. The sample gives around 360,000 distinct CDR3 sequences, around 6% of which show up once; about 5.6% is in the top ten. Material: whole blood, obtained in connection with sensitization to the hapten diphenylcyclopropenone (DPC). The receptors stem from a woman between 18 and 30 years old with alopecia areata. Some clones in this sample may be carry-over from other donors' samples. CDR3s include the opening cysteine and the closing phenylalanine or tryptophan. A D gene is named only where the DNA matches it firmly. Only some rows state a clone size, as once, few, many or a class for expanded clones.

d_call	v_call	clone_size	j_call	cdr3_aa	cdr3_nt
TRBD1	TRBV4-2	few	TRBJ2-7	CASSQGGQANYEQYF	TGTGCCAGCAGCCAAGGGGGACAGGCCAACTACGAGCAGTACTTC
TRBD2	TRBV20-1	few	TRBJ2-3	CSPSGSLGLAGRSTDTQYF	TGCAGTCCTAGCGGGTCCCTCGGACTAGCGGGGCGAAGCACAGATACGCAGTATTTT
TRBD1	TRBV18	.	TRBJ2-6	CASSPQVPGTVLSGANVLTF	TGTGCCAGCTCACCACAGGTTCCCGGGACAGTGTTGTCTGGGGCCAACGTCCTGACTTTC
.	TRBV12-3/TRBV12-4	many	TRBJ2-5	CASSWTKETQYF	TGTGCCAGCAGTTGGACAAAAGAGACCCAGTACTTC
.	TRBV2	few	TRBJ1-6	CASVLEGMDSPLHF	TGTGCCAGCGTTCTAGAGGGAATGGATTCACCCCTCCACTTT
TRBD1	TRBV12-3/TRBV12-4	few	TRBJ1-6	CASTHRGVGSPLHF	TGTGCCAGCACCCACAGGGGGGTAGGGTCACCCCTCCACTTT
.	TRBV20-1	few	TRBJ1-1	CSAMGQLGTEAFF	TGCAGTGCTATGGGACAACTGGGTACTGAAGCTTTCTTT
TRBD2	TRBV29-1	.	TRBJ2-1	CSATGTSALNEQFF	TGCAGCGCCACCGGGACTAGCGCCCTCAATGAGCAGTTCTTC
.	TRBV20-1	few	TRBJ2-3	CSALGTGRVDTQYF	TGCAGTGCTTTAGGGACCGGGCGGGTCGATACGCAGTATTTT
.	TRBV7-7	few	TRBJ2-2	CASSNTGELFF	TGTGCTAGCAGCAACACCGGGGAGCTGTTTTTT
.	TRBV10-3	.	TRBJ2-5	CAISESGETQYF	TGTGCCATCAGTGAGTCGGGAGAGACCCAGTACTTC
.	TRBV6-2/TRBV6-3	few	TRBJ1-6	CASEAGSVDSPLHF	TGTGCCAGCGAGGCGGGGAGCGTGGATTCACCCCTCCACTTT
.	TRBV28	many	TRBJ2-7	CASSLYGGGYEQYF	TGTGCCAGCAGTTTATACGGGGGTGGCTACGAGCAGTACTTC
TRBD1	TRBV3-1	few	TRBJ1-2	CASSLGQGAFGYTF	TGTGCCAGCAGCCTGGGACAGGGGGCTTTTGGCTACACCTTC
TRBD1	TRBV4-3	few	TRBJ2-1	CASSQDGQGGYNEQFF	TGCGCCAGCAGCCAAGATGGACAGGGGGGCTACAATGAGCAGTTCTTC
TRBD1	TRBV6-6	.	TRBJ1-6	CASSYDLDRGSSPLHF	TGTGCCAGCAGTTACGACCTAGACAGGGGTAGTTCACCCCTCCACTTT
.	TRBV20-1	many	TRBJ1-5	CSARDPQGGDQPQHF	TGCAGTGCTAGAGATCCACAGGGAGGCGATCAGCCCCAGCATTTT